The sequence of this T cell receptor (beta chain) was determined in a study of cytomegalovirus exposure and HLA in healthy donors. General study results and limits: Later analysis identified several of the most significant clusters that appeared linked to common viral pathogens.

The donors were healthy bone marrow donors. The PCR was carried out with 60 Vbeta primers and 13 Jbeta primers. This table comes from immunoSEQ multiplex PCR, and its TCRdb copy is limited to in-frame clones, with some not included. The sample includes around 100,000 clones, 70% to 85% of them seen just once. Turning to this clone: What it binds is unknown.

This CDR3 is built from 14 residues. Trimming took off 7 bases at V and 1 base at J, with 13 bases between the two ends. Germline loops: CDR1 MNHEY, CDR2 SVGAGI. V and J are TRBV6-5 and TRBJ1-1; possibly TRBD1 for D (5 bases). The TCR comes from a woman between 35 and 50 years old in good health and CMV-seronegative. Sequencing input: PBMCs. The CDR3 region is CASTPGLTNTEAFF. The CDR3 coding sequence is TGTGCCAGCACCCCGGGACTGACGAACACTGAAGCTTTCTTT.